The 5 T cell receptor beta chains below were found in one sample sequenced in a study of T cell responses to AZD1222 COVID-19 vaccine. Profiling relied on immunoSEQ multiplex PCR, and the TCRdb table lists in-frame clones only, not all of them. Counted here are 90,000 to 95,000 clones, approximately 90% occurring once; the ten biggest clones make up 9.5% to 13%. The sequences come from peripheral blood, collected on day 0 of AZD1222 vaccination. The receptors were gathered from an adult in good health.

V gene TRBV19 combines with J gene TRBJ2-2; 7 nucleotides align to TRBD2. V was pared by 3 bases and J by 1 base, with 5 bases of the junction left unmatched. Germline V gives CDR1 LNHDA, CDR2 SQIVND (reference sequence). The CDR3 consists of 16 residues. CDR3 residues: CASSISASGNTGELFF. The CDR3 region has the DNA TGTGCCAGTAGTATCTCCGCTAGCGGGAACACCGGGGAGCTGTTTTTT. The variable domain in full, completed from reference TRBV19 and TRBJ2-2, reads DGGITQSPKYLFRKEGQNVTLSCEQNLNHDAMYWYRQDPGQGLRLIYYSQIVNDFQKGDIAEGYSVSREKKESFPLTVTSAQKNPTAFYLCASSISASGNTGELFFGEGSRLTVL.

This clone was observed a single time. The chain combines TRBV6-5 with TRBJ1-1, with 7 bases lining up with TRBD1. The V gene's germline CDR1 is MNHEY and CDR2 SVGAGI. V lost 6 bases to trimming and J lost 5 bases; unmatched junction nucleotides: 3. The CDR3 runs to 12 residues. CDR3 DNA sequence: TGTGCCAGCAGAGACAGGGTGACTGAAGCTTTCTTT. It translates to CASRDRVTEAFF.

The chain joins TRBV2 to TRBJ2-1; D is ambiguous. V lost 11 bases and J lost 6, with 17 bases in between. CDR1 and CDR2 (germline): SNHLY, FYNNEI. The CDR3 has 13 amino acids. CDR3 sequence: CAGKAGPLNEQFF. The CDR3 DNA follows: TGTGCCGGAAAGGCCGGTCCTCTCAATGAGCAGTTCTTC.

The chain combines TRBV18 with TRBJ2-5; 7 bases fit TRBD2. CDR3 length: 15 residues. The germline V gene has CDR1 KGHSH and CDR2 LQKENI. The V gene end was trimmed by 3 bases and the J gene end by 2 bases; junction bases not matched to a gene: 6. The CDR3 nucleotides read TGTGCCAGCTCACCGGCTAGCGGAAGGCAAGAGACCCAGTACTTC. Translating gives CASSPASGRQETQYF.

V is TRBV28 and J is TRBJ1-5; D gene unclear. Germline V CDR1 and CDR2: MDHEN, SYDVKM. V lost 8 bases and J 4 bases, leaving 12 bases between the germline ends. There are 13 residues in the CDR3. The CDR3 sequence is CASAWTGNQPQHF. Written as DNA, the CDR3 is TGTGCCAGCGCCTGGACGGGAAATCAGCCCCAGCATTTT.